This TCR beta chain is from a study of CD8 T cells in ankylosing spondylitis. Study outcomes and limitations: There was a TCR beta motif, made of eight highly homologous variants, that appeared characteristic of ankylosing spondylitis blood. Researchers report that disease-linked clones proved CD8+ and relatively rare in peripheral blood. Researchers reportedly found disease-linked clones significantly enriched in matched ankylosing spondylitis synovial fluid.

As the method for making TCR beta libraries, quantitative 5'-RACE with molecular barcodes was used. TCRdb called the 5' RACE reads again in MiXCR, with one record for every CDR3 protein. The sample has 250,000 or so distinct CDR3 sequences; about 18% are singletons. CDR1 is MGHRA and CDR2 is YSYEKL in the germline V gene. V shed 4 bases and J shed 4 bases, with 12 bases lying between them. The CDR3 contains 14 residues. The table lists this clonotype with many counts. Its antigen remains unidentified. The V gene is TRBV4-1, the J gene TRBJ2-3, with D possibly TRBD2 on 5 matching bases. The clonotype comes from a male donor with ankylosing spondylitis or in good health (not recorded which). The sample consisted of blood, either unsorted or a sorted T cell fraction (not recorded which). The CDR3 sequence is CASSPSPGSDTQYF. The CDR3 DNA reads as TGCGCCAGCAGCCCATCACCGGGGTCAGATACGCAGTATTTT.